This T cell receptor beta chain was captured in a study of T cell responses to AZD1222 COVID-19 vaccine (dated by TCRdb to about 2021). As for the study more broadly: AZD1222 recipients with second doses at about 4 weeks or about 12 weeks were pooled, because spike-specific TCR depth and breadth did not differ between schedules. A total of just over 230 trial participants underwent TCR sequencing, of whom 200 to 220 had received two doses of AZD1222 and 26 had received two doses of the MenACWY control vaccine. Trial participants were enrolled by age into subgroups of 18-55, 56-69 and 70-plus years, and approximately 150, 30 and 60 TCR-sequenced participants, respectively, were included in these subgroups.

Beyond this particular receptor, the publication reports: A significant rise in spike-specific TCR breadth and depth was observed after two AZD1222 doses relative to day 0 and relative to MenACWY recipients. Participants were mostly white British and included more females than males, and it was suggested by the authors that clonal diversity may have been underestimated. Conclusions about previously exposed vaccinees are limited because only six or seven AZD1222 recipients were SARS-CoV-2 seropositive at baseline. Vaccine-associated CD4 TCRs spanned the whole spike protein, with dominant responses in regions 160-218 and 743-854. Epitopes outside the regions mutated in the B.1.351 and B.1.1.7 variants were reportedly recognized by nearly half of the unique spike-specific TCRs. In the small 56-69-year group, the increase in depth fell short of significance, most likely because of low power. Because no day 14 peak-response samples were available, the repertoires could be characterized only after the peak T cell response.

Points on this clone: Its antigen target is currently unknown. Base qualities are not recorded, but no much larger clone differs from it by a single base.

The time point label on this specimen signifies: baseline before first vaccination. Samples from vaccinated people were obtained from the UK trials COV001 and COV002, which included a single-blind randomized controlled phase 2/3 trial of AZD1222 (ChAdOx1 nCoV-19) in healthy adults. For TCRbeta chain sequencing, PBMC samples from trial participants were taken at day 0 and at day 28 after the second dose. The CDR3 regions of human TCRbeta chains were analyzed by immunosequencing. Per the source publication's procedure: Repertoire TCRs were matched against a reference library of SARS-CoV-2-specific TCRs generated with the MIRA antigen-specificity platform. Breadth was defined as the fraction of unique TCRs that were SARS-CoV-2-associated, and depth was defined as the fraction of total T cells that were SARS-CoV-2-associated. Using the MIRA data, each spike-specific TCR was assigned both to the spike region to which the TCR was reactive and to a CD4 or CD8 class. Log10-transformed breadth and depth values were compared by one-way ANOVA with Sidak's multiple comparisons tests. The immuneACCESS repertoire file appears here via TCRdb, limited to in-frame rearrangements. These files lack a portion of the clones; in checked studies, under half of the deficit traces to unresolved V genes, and the cause of the others is not known. V, J and clone size derive from that table, while D and trimming were established from the DNA sequence. A total of about 180,000 clones appear in this sample, just over 90% of them only once. The top ten hold about 2.8% of the sample.

This sample comprised peripheral blood, obtained on day 0 of AZD1222 vaccination. The TCR originated in an adult in good health.

The bases read TGTGCCAGCAGCCAAGGCAGTTTGAACACTGAAGCTTTCTTT. Its protein product is CASSQGSLNTEAFF. The sequence is built from TRBV3-1 (or the pseudogene TRBV3-2) and TRBJ1-1; confidence is insufficient to name the D gene. CDR1 and CDR2, per the germline V gene (reference sequence), are LGHDT and YNNKEL. The CDR3 runs 14 amino acids, cysteine and phenylalanine included. The DNA shown is the 42-base CDR3, in frame from base 1. V loses 1 base, J loses 0 bases, and the germline ends lie 6 bases apart.